The 24 T cell receptor beta chains in this list originate from one sample, sequenced in a study of blood T cell repertoires in COVID-19. Clones were read by immunoSEQ multiplex PCR, and TCRdb kept only the in-frame ones, dropping some. The repertoire has about 260,000 clones, 87% of them found once; the top ten carry more than 1.3%. Sequencing was performed on peripheral blood. Receptors were obtained from a woman in her forties who had recovered from COVID-19.

The V call is TRBV7-9, the J call TRBJ1-1, with D possibly TRBD1 on 6 matching bases. CDR3 length: 13 amino acids. Germline V gene sequence: CDR1 SEHNR, CDR2 FQNEAQ (reference sequence). Between the trimmed V and J ends, which lost 5 bases and 4 bases, there was a span of 11 bases. CDR3 loop: CASSTGQLTEAFF. CDR3 DNA sequence: TGTGCCAGCAGCACCGGACAGCTCACTGAAGCTTTCTTT.

The rearrangement uses TRBV9 and TRBJ2-1, with 9 bases matching TRBD2. Germline V gene data show CDR1 as SGDLS and CDR2 as YYNGEE. The CDR3 runs 16 residues. V trimming: 4 bases; J trimming: 7 bases; junction bases outside the gene matches: 12. The CDR3 loop is CASSPHAGGSLNEQFF. The CDR3 DNA is TGTGCCAGCAGCCCCCACGCGGGGGGGTCGCTAAATGAGCAGTTCTTC.

The chain uses TRBV5-6 and TRBJ2-1; TRBD1 aligns across 7 bases. V lost 0 bases to trimming and J lost 0 bases; unmatched junction nucleotides: 6. There are 17 residues in the CDR3. Germline CDR1 reads SGHDT; CDR2 reads YYEEEE. CDR3 nucleotide sequence: TGTGCCAGCAGCTTGGGACAGGGCTTGGACTCCTACAATGAGCAGTTCTTC. It is translated as CASSLGQGLDSYNEQFF.

A single count supports this clone. The chain is built from TRBV4-1 and TRBJ2-1; 11 nucleotides line up with TRBD1. The germline V gene has CDR1 MGHRA and CDR2 YSYEKL. V shed 5 bases, J shed 7 bases, and the junction held 7 bases outside the gene matches. The CDR3 sequence is 15 residues long. CDR3 in amino acids: CASSWTGGVGNEQFF. For the CDR3, the DNA is TGCGCCAGCAGCTGGACAGGGGGCGTGGGTAATGAGCAGTTCTTC.

The gene calls are TRBV2 and TRBJ2-1; 13 bases map to TRBD2. The CDR3 runs to 15 residues. Germline CDR1 is SNHLY and CDR2 is FYNNEI. V shed 4 bases, J shed 6 bases, and the junction held 3 bases outside the gene matches. CDR3 sequence (DNA): TGTGCCAGCAGTGGGACTAGCGGGGGTGGCAATGAGCAGTTCTTC. It codes for CASSGTSGGGNEQFF.

The rearrangement uses TRBV4-3 and TRBJ1-1; maybe TRBD1 (5 bases). Germline V gives CDR1 LGHNA, CDR2 YSLEER. The CDR3 loop spans 15 amino acids. The ends were cut back, 3 bases at V and 5 bases at J, with 16 bases in the middle. CDR3 protein: CASSQGLEGETEAFF. The CDR3 DNA reads TGCGCCAGCAGCCAGGGGCTTGAAGGAGAAACTGAAGCTTTCTTT.

The gene calls are TRBV29-1 and TRBJ2-3, with 8 nucleotides matching TRBD2. Trimming at V came to 6 bases and at J to 4 bases, leaving 3 bases not matched to a gene. Germline V gene data show CDR1 as SQVTM and CDR2 as ANQGSEA. CDR3 size: 12 residues. The CDR3 nucleotides are TGCAGCGTACGGGGGGGCGCAGATACGCAGTATTTT. This translates into CSVRGGADTQYF.

The rearrangement joins TRBV5-6 to TRBJ2-6; TRBD1 might be the D (5 bases). Germline V gene data show CDR1 as SGHDT and CDR2 as YYEEEE. The CDR3 runs to 18 residues. Trimming took off 1 base at V and 0 bases at J, with 14 bases between the two ends. The CDR3 sequence is CASSLWQGEVSGANVLTF. CDR3 bases: TGTGCCAGCAGCTTGTGGCAGGGCGAAGTCTCTGGGGCCAACGTCCTGACTTTC.

For the CDR3, the DNA is TGTGCCAGCAGCTTGGTCATGGGACAGGGTACAGATACGCAGTATTTT. Translated, it gives CASSLVMGQGTDTQYF. This sequence joins TRBV5-6 and TRBJ2-3, with 9 bases lining up with TRBD1. Germline V CDR1 and CDR2: SGHDT, YYEEEE. This CDR3 is 16 amino acids long. The V gene end was trimmed by 0 bases and the J gene end by 3 bases; junction bases not matched to a gene: 5. Variable domain in full (rest from reference TRBV5-6 and TRBJ2-3): DAGVTQSPTHLIKTRGQQVTLRCSPKSGHDTVSWYQQALGQGPQFIFQYYEEEERQRGNFPDRFSGHQFPNYSSELNVNALLLGDSALYLCASSLVMGQGTDTQYFGPGTRLTVL.

The J gene is TRBJ2-2, the V gene TRBV24-1, with a possible D match to TRBD2 (5 bases). The V end was cut by 4 bases, the J end by 7 bases, with 18 bases between. Per the germline V gene, CDR1 is KGHDR and CDR2 is SFDVKD. CDR3 length: 16 residues. CDR3 sequence (DNA): TGTGCCACCAGTGACCCGAGCGAGGGTGCAGGCGGGGAGCTGTTTTTT. It translates to CATSDPSEGAGGELFF.

This CDR3 is CASSLVKAGQGFYNYGYTF. In DNA form, the CDR3 reads TGTGCCAGCAGCTTAGTAAAAGCGGGACAGGGGTTTTATAACTATGGCTACACCTTC. This chain joins TRBV7-2 and TRBJ1-2; 10 nucleotides align to TRBD1. From germline, CDR1 is SGHTA and CDR2 FQGNSA. CDR3 length: 19 residues. Germline trimming cut 1 base from V and 1 base from J; bases unmatched to any gene: 12.

This chain uses TRBV27 with TRBJ2-2; the D gene is possibly TRBD2 (7 bases). The CDR3 loop spans 17 amino acids. Trimming took 0 bases from V and 6 from J, leaving 17 bases between them. CDR1 is MNHEY and CDR2 is SMNVEV in the germline V gene (reference sequence). In DNA form, the CDR3 reads TGTGCCAGCAGTTTATCCCCTTTTGCGGGGGCCGCCGGGGAGCTGTTTTTT. Its protein product is CASSLSPFAGAAGELFF.

The chain combines TRBV2 with TRBJ1-4, with a weak D call TRBD1 (5 bases). Germline-derived CDR1 and CDR2 are SNHLY and FYNNEI. V was cut by 5 bases and J by 14 bases, with 15 bases left in between. The CDR3 has 12 residues. The CDR3 region has the DNA TGTGCCAGCAGTACGGACACGACCGTCCTGTTTTTT. Its protein product is CASSTDTTVLFF.

This sequence joins TRBV18 and TRBJ1-3; 7 bases are a match to TRBD1. The CDR3 is 17 amino acids. The V and J ends lost 2 bases and 0 bases, in that order; junction bases with no gene match: 7. Per germline, CDR1 KGHSH and CDR2 LQKENI. CDR3 protein: CASSPVAAGGSGNTIYF. CDR3 nucleotides: TGTGCCAGCTCACCAGTGGCGGCAGGGGGCTCTGGAAACACCATATATTTT.

This chain connects TRBV11-2 to TRBJ2-7; TRBD2 matches 11 bases. CDR3 length equals 15 residues. The junction had 3 bases not matched to a gene; V was cut back by 3 bases and J by 2 bases. The V gene's germline CDR1 is SGHAT and CDR2 FQNNGV. The CDR3 nucleotides read TGTGCCAGCAGCTTCACTAGCGGGGGTACCTACGAGCAGTACTTC. This codes for CASSFTSGGTYEQYF.

This chain uses TRBV14 with TRBJ2-1, with unresolved D. Germline values: CDR1 SGHDN, CDR2 FVKESK. The V and J ends lost 3 bases and 4 bases respectively, with 4 bases between them. This CDR3 has 12 residues. CDR3 protein: CASSHQYNEQFF. The CDR3 DNA reads as TGTGCCAGCAGCCACCAATACAATGAGCAGTTCTTC.

This chain links TRBV10-3 with TRBJ1-1, with D possibly being TRBD1 (5 bases). CDR3 length equals 13 residues. CDR1 ENHRY and CDR2 SYGVKD come from the germline V gene. Trimming left V 10 bases short and J 0 bases short, with 12 bases between. This chain's CDR3 is CATAGGMNTEAFF. In nucleotides, the CDR3 is TGTGCCACCGCCGGGGGGATGAACACTGAAGCTTTCTTT.

This clone turned up a few times. V is TRBV6-6 and J is TRBJ1-1, with D maybe TRBD1 (5 bases). The CDR3 consists of 15 residues. Germline assignment: CDR1 MNHNY and CDR2 SVGAGI (reference sequence). Trimming shortened V by 0 bases and J by 0 bases, and 8 bases separated the two germline ends. CDR3 sequence (DNA): TGTGCCAGCAGTTACTCAGGGACTGTGAACACTGAAGCTTTCTTT. This translates into CASSYSGTVNTEAFF.

The chain has TRBV27 and TRBJ1-2; D is unclear. CDR3 size: 11 residues. V shed 8 bases and J shed 5 bases, with 9 bases lying between them. CDR1 and CDR2 from the germline V gene are MNHEY and SMNVEV (reference sequence). For the CDR3, the DNA is TGTGCCAGCCCTCGAGCATATGGCTACACCTTC. It yields the protein CASPRAYGYTF.

The J gene is TRBJ2-7, the V gene TRBV18, with 8 bases matching TRBD1. V gave up 3 bases and J gave up 3 bases; unmatched junction bases: 4. CDR3 length: 14 residues. Germline V gene data show CDR1 as KGHSH and CDR2 as LQKENI. CDR3 loop: CASSPDRARYEQYF. DNA of the CDR3: TGTGCCAGCTCACCGGACAGGGCCCGCTACGAGCAGTACTTC.

V usage is TRBV7-9 and J usage is TRBJ2-5; D might be TRBD2 (6 bases). Trimming shortened V by 5 bases and J by 0 bases, and 13 bases separated the two germline ends. CDR1 and CDR2 from the germline V gene are SEHNR and FQNEAQ (reference sequence). CDR3 length: 15 amino acids. Here the CDR3 reads CASSPPRGNQETQYF. As DNA, the CDR3 is TGTGCCAGCAGCCCACCGCGGGGCAACCAAGAGACCCAGTACTTC.

CDR3 sequence: CASSMAGTSYGYTF. The CDR3 DNA sequence: TGTGCCAGTAGTATGGCCGGGACAAGCTATGGCTACACCTTC. The chain couples TRBV19 to TRBJ1-2; D perhaps matches TRBD1 (6 bases). In germline, CDR1 is LNHDA, CDR2 SQIVND (reference sequence). The CDR3 is 14 residues long. The V gene lost 3 bases and the J gene lost 4 bases, with 12 bases spanning the gap.

CDR3 sequence (DNA): TGTGCCAGCAGTTACGTCGCCGGCTACGAGCAGTACTTC. This translates into CASSYVAGYEQYF. The chain carries TRBV6-2 or TRBV6-3 and TRBJ2-7; no clear D. CDR1 and CDR2 from the germline V gene are MNHEY and SVGEGT. CDR3 length: 13 residues. Trimming removed 2 bases from V and 3 bases from J, with 8 bases in between.

The rearrangement joins TRBV7-9 to TRBJ1-2; D remains ambiguous. The germline V gene encodes CDR1 SEHNR and CDR2 FQNEAQ (reference sequence). The CDR3 runs 16 residues. V was pared by 3 bases and J by 4 bases, with 18 bases between. The CDR3 here is CASSLAGVGLIYGYTF. The DNA of the CDR3 is TGTGCCAGCAGCTTGGCCGGTGTGGGCCTCATCTATGGCTACACCTTC.